This entry concerns a single T cell receptor (beta chain). As yet, its antigen is unknown. These data come from a study of T-cell memory formation after mild COVID-19. Study-wide background: In these data, TCR clusters were largely donor specific.

Constant-segment primers served in 5'RACE that generated TCR alpha and TCR beta cDNA libraries bearing sample barcodes and UMIs. TCRdb itself ran the 5' RACE reads through MiXCR, one entry per CDR3 protein. The table records around 300,000 distinct CDR3 sequences, roughly 15% of them present only once. Study-wide results and caveats: Later expanders leaned toward CD4+, whereas clones contracting from day 15 to 85 were balanced CD4/CD8.

Material: PBMCs or a T cell subset sorted from them (not recorded which). The TCR comes from a man between 18 and 35 years old who had mild COVID-19 (a few samples of this study predate the infection). Cell type and time point are not known.

CDR3 sequence (DNA): TGTGCCAGCACGCGTATTGGAGCAGGGGCGAACACCGGGGAGCTGTTTTTT. Its protein product is CASTRIGAGANTGELFF. This chain links TRBV7-9 with TRBJ2-2, with D possibly matching TRBD1 (6 bases). The CDR3 sequence is 17 residues long. Trimming removed 7 bases from V and 0 bases from J, with 18 bases in between. Germline loops: CDR1 SEHNR, CDR2 FQNEAQ (reference sequence).